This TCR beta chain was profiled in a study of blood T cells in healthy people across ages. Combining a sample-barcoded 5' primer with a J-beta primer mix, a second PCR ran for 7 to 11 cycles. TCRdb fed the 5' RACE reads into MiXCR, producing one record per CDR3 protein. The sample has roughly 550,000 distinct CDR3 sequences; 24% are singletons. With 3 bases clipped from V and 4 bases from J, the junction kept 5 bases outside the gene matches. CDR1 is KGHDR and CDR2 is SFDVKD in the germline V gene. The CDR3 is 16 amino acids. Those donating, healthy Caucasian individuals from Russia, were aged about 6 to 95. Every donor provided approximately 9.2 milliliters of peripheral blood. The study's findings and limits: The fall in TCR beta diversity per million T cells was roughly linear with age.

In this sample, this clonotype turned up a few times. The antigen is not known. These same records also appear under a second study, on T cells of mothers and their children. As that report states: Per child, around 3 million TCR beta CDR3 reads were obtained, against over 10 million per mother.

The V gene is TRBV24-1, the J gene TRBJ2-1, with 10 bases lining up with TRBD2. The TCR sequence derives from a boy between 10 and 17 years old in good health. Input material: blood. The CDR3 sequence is CATSDRTSGLYNEQFF. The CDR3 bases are TGTGCCACCAGTGATCGGACTAGCGGTTTATACAATGAGCAGTTCTTC.